This entry lists 6 T cell receptor beta chains sequenced from one sample in a study of blood T cell repertoires in COVID-19. TCRdb's copy holds only in-frame clones and misses some; the assay was immunoSEQ multiplex PCR. The repertoire consists of about 200,000 clones, with 80% occurring once and the leading ten covering approximately 6%. Sequencing used peripheral blood. The source of these receptors is a woman between 70 and 85 years old with acute or convalescent COVID-19.

This clone occurred a few times. This chain uses TRBV15 with TRBJ2-1, with D maybe TRBD1 (6 bases). CDR1 and CDR2 from the germline V gene are LNHNV and YYDKDF (reference sequence). The CDR3 extends over 15 amino acids. The V end was cut by 3 bases, the J end by 7 bases, with 16 bases between. The CDR3 loop is CATSRRGGAGNEQFF. CDR3 nucleotide sequence: TGTGCCACCAGCAGGCGAGGGGGAGCAGGGAATGAGCAGTTCTTC.

This chain links TRBV12-3 or TRBV12-4 with TRBJ1-1, with no clear D. The CDR3 is 13 amino acids. V gave up 4 bases and J gave up 2 bases, with 8 bases separating them. CDR3 residues: CASSSVENTEAFF. The CDR3 DNA follows: TGTGCCAGCAGTTCCGTAGAAAACACTGAAGCTTTCTTT.

The V and J genes are TRBV3-1 (or the pseudogene TRBV3-2) and TRBJ2-3, with 7 bases lining up with TRBD1. Trimming took 0 bases from V and 1 from J; bases not matched to a gene: 10. This CDR3 is 18 amino acids long. CDR1 is LGHDT and CDR2 is YNNKEL in the germline V gene (reference sequence). The CDR3 nucleotides are TGTGCCAGCAGCCAAGATAGGGGGCCTAACCCACGCACAGATACGCAGTATTTT. Residues: CASSQDRGPNPRTDTQYF.

The chain is built from TRBV5-4 and TRBJ2-1, with 12 bases aligning to TRBD2. Germline V gene data show CDR1 as SGHNT and CDR2 as YYREEE (reference sequence). CDR3 length: 15 amino acids. The J segment lost 7 bases and the V segment lost 4 bases, leaving 6 bases of the junction unmatched. The CDR3 reads CASSPRTSGINEQFF. As DNA, the CDR3 is TGTGCCAGCAGCCCGAGGACTAGCGGGATAAATGAGCAGTTCTTC.

This clone occurred once. The rearrangement links TRBV19 to TRBJ1-5, with unresolved D. The V gene's germline CDR1 is LNHDA and CDR2 SQIVND (reference sequence). The CDR3 has 12 amino acids. V shed 4 bases and J shed 4 bases, with 5 bases lying between them. The CDR3 here is CASSTPNQPQHF. CDR3 DNA sequence: TGTGCCAGTAGTACCCCGAATCAGCCCCAGCATTTT.

The chain joins TRBV5-4 to TRBJ2-1, with TRBD1 as a possible D gene (5 bases). The germline CDR1 and CDR2 sequences are SGHNT and YYREEE (reference sequence). This CDR3 spans 14 amino acids. V was shortened by 4 bases and J by 8 bases, with 16 bases between the two germline ends. The CDR3 coding sequence is TGTGCCAGCAGCAGGGGCACAGGTTTCGATGAGCAGTTCTTC. Amino acids: CASSRGTGFDEQFF.